A selection of T cell receptor beta chains follows, all from one sample in a study of T cells in tuberculosis. Measured with immunoSEQ multiplex PCR; TCRdb has only the in-frame clones, and not every one. The sample holds 25,000 to 35,000 clones, 92% seen once. Sequenced here: PBMCs, sampled at tuberculosis diagnosis. Receptors were obtained from an adult with tuberculosis. Each CDR3 is given with its conserved first and last residue. Fields, in order: D gene, clone size, J gene, V gene, CDR3 protein, CDR3 DNA. D genes are given only for firm matches. For some rows the clone size is stated as once, few or many, or as a class when expanded; others skip it.

NA NA TRBJ1-4 TRBV7-8 CASSLVGDGEKLFF TGTGCCAGCAGCTTAGTAGGGGATGGTGAAAAACTGTTTTTT
TRBD1 NA TRBJ1-2 TRBV5-4 CASSPNNRQGYGYTF TGTGCCAGCAGCCCAAACAACAGACAGGGGTATGGCTACACCTTC
NA NA TRBJ1-1 TRBV28 CASSQGLSMNTEAFF TGTGCCAGCAGCCAGGGGTTATCGATGAACACTGAAGCTTTCTTT
TRBD2 NA TRBJ2-3 TRBV4-3 CASSQYSISGGGPADTQYF TGCGCCAGCAGCCAATATTCGATATCAGGCGGGGGGCCAGCAGATACGCAGTATTTT
TRBD1 NA TRBJ2-2 TRBV27 CASSWGGGRGLTGELFF TGTGCCAGCTCTTGGGGTGGGGGCAGGGGGCTGACCGGGGAGCTGTTTTTT
NA NA TRBJ2-7 TRBV4-1 CASSQPGINSYEQYF TGCGCCAGCAGCCAACCCGGGATCAACTCCTACGAGCAGTACTTC
NA NA TRBJ2-7 TRBV6-1 CASSELWLQAPEQYF TGTGCCAGCAGTGAATTGTGGCTGCAGGCTCCCGAGCAGTACTTC
NA NA TRBJ2-7 TRBV1 CTSSPVRSGGDSYEQYF TGCACCAGCAGCCCCGTTAGGAGCGGGGGCGACTCCTACGAGCAGTACTTC
NA NA TRBJ2-7 TRBV5-4 CASSVRSGRTYEQYF TGTGCCAGCAGCGTTCGATCAGGAAGAACCTACGAGCAGTACTTC
NA NA TRBJ1-3 TRBV19 CASSMSGGFGNTIYF TGTGCCAGTAGTATGTCGGGGGGCTTTGGAAACACCATATATTTT
NA NA TRBJ2-7 TRBV6-1 CASSPTPDMYEQYF TGTGCCAGCAGTCCAACCCCAGACATGTACGAGCAGTACTTC
TRBD1 NA TRBJ2-3 TRBV23-1 CASKNRGLDTQYF TGCGCCAGCAAAAACAGGGGGCTTGATACGCAGTATTTT
NA NA TRBJ1-1 TRBV9 CASSPGGVGAEAFF TGTGCCAGCAGCCCCGGAGGGGTTGGGGCTGAAGCTTTCTTT
NA NA TRBJ1-5 TRBV7-2 CASSPRSQTYSNQPQHF TGTGCCAGCAGCCCACGTTCCCAGACTTATAGCAATCAGCCCCAGCATTTT
TRBD2 few TRBJ2-7 TRBV5-1 CASSETGTSGWIYEQYF TGCGCCAGCAGCGAGACCGGGACTAGCGGGTGGATCTACGAGCAGTACTTC
TRBD2 NA TRBJ2-7 TRBV28 CASSLSTSGRTYEQYF TGTGCCAGCAGTTTATCCACTAGCGGGAGGACATACGAGCAGTACTTC
NA NA TRBJ1-1 TRBV9 CASSNPGGGSGGTEAFF TGTGCCAGCAGCAACCCCGGGGGGGGTTCAGGAGGCACTGAAGCTTTCTTT
TRBD1 NA TRBJ1-1 TRBV15 CATSQTTGMNTEAFF TGTGCCACCAGCCAAACGACAGGGATGAACACTGAAGCTTTCTTT
NA NA TRBJ1-4 TRBV19 CASIERGRLHEKLFF TGTGCCAGTATCGAGCGGGGCCGGTTGCATGAAAAACTGTTTTTT
NA once TRBJ1-1 TRBV7-3 CASSLIGGNTEAFF TGTGCCAGCAGCTTAATAGGGGGGAACACTGAAGCTTTCTTT
TRBD2 NA TRBJ2-3 TRBV6-1 CASSDYSGRANTDTQYF TGTGCCAGCAGTGACTATAGCGGGAGGGCCAACACAGATACGCAGTATTTT
NA NA TRBJ2-7 TRBV15 CATSTLARSYEQYF TGTGCCACCAGCACCCTAGCGCGTTCCTACGAGCAGTACTTC
TRBD2 NA TRBJ2-7 TRBV28 CASSHRLAGITYEQYF TGTGCCAGCAGTCACCGACTAGCGGGAATAACCTACGAGCAGTACTTC